The clone carrying this T cell receptor (beta chain) was observed a handful of times. A single record per CDR3 protein comes from TCRdb applying MiXCR to the RT-PCR reads. Of some 92,000 distinct CDR3 sequences listed, about 48% are singletons. Trimming took 1 base from V and 0 from J, leaving 10 bases between them. CDR1 and CDR2 (germline): SGHVS, FQNEAQ. The CDR3 covers 16 residues. The data originate from a study of patients and donors after allogeneic stem cell transplantation. The source is a human donor who was either an allogeneic HSCT recipient or a stem cell or donor lymphocyte infusion donor (not recorded which). It is not recorded whose cells these are; they may come from a transplant donor. The sample was blood, either unsorted or a sorted T cell fraction (not recorded which). The V and J genes are TRBV7-8 and TRBJ1-5, with no clear D. Here the CDR3 reads CASSLGGDLSNQPQHF. DNA of the CDR3: TGTGCCAGCAGCTTAGGCGGAGATCTTAGCAATCAGCCCCAGCATTTT.